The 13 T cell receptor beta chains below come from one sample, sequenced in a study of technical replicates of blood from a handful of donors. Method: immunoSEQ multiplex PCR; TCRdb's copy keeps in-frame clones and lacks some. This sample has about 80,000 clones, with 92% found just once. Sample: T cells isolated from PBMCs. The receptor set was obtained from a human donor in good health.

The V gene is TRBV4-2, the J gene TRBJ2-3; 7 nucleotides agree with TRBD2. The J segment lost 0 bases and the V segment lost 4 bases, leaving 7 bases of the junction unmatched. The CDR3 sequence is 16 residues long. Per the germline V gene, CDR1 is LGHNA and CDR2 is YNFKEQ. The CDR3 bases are TGTGCCAGCAGCCCCTTCCTTAGCGGGAGCACAGATACGCAGTATTTT. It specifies CASSPFLSGSTDTQYF.

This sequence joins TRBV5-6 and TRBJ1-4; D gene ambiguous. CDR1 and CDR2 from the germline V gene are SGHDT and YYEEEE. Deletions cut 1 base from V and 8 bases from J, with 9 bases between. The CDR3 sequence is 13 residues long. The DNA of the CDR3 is TGTGCCAGCAGCTTGCCCCCACTGGAAAAACTGTTTTTT. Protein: CASSLPPLEKLFF.

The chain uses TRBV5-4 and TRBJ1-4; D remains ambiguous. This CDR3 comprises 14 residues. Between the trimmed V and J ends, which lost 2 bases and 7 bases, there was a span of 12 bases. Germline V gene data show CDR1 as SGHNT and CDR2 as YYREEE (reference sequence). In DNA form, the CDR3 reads TGTGCCAGCAGCTTAGGGAGGTCCTCTGAAAAACTGTTTTTT. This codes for CASSLGRSSEKLFF.

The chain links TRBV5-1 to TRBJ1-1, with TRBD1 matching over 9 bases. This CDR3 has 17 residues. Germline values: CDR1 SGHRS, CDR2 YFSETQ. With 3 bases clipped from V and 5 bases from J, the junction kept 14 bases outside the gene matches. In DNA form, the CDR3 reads TGCGCCAGCAGCTCCGGGACAGGGACGAGTGTTGAAACTGAAGCTTTCTTT. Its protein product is CASSSGTGTSVETEAFF.

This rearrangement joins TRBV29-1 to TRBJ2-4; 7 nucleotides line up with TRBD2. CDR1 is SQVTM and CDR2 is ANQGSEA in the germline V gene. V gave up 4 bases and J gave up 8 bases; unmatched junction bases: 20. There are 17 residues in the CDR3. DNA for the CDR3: TGCAGCGTTGGTGGTCCGCGTGGCGGGAGAGGAGCCGACATTCAGTACTTC. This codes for CSVGGPRGGRGADIQYF.

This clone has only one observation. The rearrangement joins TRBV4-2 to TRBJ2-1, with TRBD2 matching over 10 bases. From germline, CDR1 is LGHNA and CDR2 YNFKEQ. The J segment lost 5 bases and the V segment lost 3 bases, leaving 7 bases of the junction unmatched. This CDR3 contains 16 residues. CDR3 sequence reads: CASSHDGTSANNEQFF. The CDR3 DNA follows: TGTGCCAGCAGCCATGACGGGACTAGCGCAAACAATGAGCAGTTCTTC.

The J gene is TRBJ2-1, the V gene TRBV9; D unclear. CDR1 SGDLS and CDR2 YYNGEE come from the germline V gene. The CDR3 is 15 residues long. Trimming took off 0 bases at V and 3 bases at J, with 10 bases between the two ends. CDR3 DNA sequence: TGTGCCAGCAGCGTAGGTCGTGTCAGCTACAATGAGCAGTTCTTC. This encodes CASSVGRVSYNEQFF.

CDR3 protein: CASSSLGTDTQYF. In DNA form, the CDR3 reads TGTGCCAGCAGCAGCCTGGGCACAGATACGCAGTATTTT. The chain carries TRBV11-3 and TRBJ2-3; D not resolved. Trimming took 5 bases from V and 1 from J, leaving 7 bases between them. From germline, CDR1 is SGHNT and CDR2 YENEEA. The CDR3 length is 13 residues.

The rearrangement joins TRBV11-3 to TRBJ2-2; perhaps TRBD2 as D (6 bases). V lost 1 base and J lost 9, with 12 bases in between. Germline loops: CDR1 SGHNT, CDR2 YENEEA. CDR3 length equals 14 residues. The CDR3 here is CASSLVAEGRELFF. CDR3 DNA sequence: TGTGCCAGCAGCTTAGTCGCGGAGGGCAGGGAGCTGTTTTTT.

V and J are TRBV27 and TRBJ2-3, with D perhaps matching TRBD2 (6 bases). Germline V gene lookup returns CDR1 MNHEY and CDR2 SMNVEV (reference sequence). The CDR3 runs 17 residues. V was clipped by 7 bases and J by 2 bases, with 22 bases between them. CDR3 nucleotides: TGTGCCAGCACTTGGAGTTGGGGGGAGAGCGACACAGATACGCAGTATTTT. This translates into CASTWSWGESDTDTQYF.

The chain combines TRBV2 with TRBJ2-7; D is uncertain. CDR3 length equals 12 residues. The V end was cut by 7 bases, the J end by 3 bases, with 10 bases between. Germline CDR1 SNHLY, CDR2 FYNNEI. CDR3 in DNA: TGTGCCAGCAACACCAACCGCTACGAGCAGTACTTC. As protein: CASNTNRYEQYF.

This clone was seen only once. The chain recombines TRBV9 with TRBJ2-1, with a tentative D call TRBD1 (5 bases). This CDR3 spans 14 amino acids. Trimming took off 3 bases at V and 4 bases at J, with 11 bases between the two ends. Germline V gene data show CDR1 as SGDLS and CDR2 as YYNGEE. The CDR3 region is CASSASTAYNEQFF. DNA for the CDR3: TGTGCCAGCAGCGCATCGACAGCATACAATGAGCAGTTCTTC. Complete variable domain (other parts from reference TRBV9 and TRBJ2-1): DSGVTQTPKHLITATGQRVTLRCSPRSGDLSVYWYQQSLDQGLQFLIQYYNGEERAKGNILERFSAQQFPDLHSELNLSSLELGDSALYFCASSASTAYNEQFFGPGTRLTVL.

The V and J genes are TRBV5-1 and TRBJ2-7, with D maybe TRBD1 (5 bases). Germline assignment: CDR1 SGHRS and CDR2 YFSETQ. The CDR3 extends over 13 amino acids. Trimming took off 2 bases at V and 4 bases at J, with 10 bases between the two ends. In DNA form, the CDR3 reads TGCGCCAGCAGCTTCTCTAGGGGTTACGAGCAGTACTTC. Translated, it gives CASSFSRGYEQYF.